This is a list of T cell receptor beta chains from one sample in a study of T cells in Graves' hyperthyroidism and ophthalmopathy. Each CDR3 protein is one row after TCRdb ran MiXCR on the multiplex PCR reads. The sample has roughly 400,000 distinct CDR3 sequences, more than 20% seen once. The sequencing input was blood. The receptors come from a man in his fifties or sixties with Graves' hyperthyroidism. The CDR3 runs from the conserved cysteine through the conserved F or W. Each record gives: clone size, D gene, J gene, V gene, CDR3 DNA, CDR3 protein. A D gene is named only where the DNA matches it firmly. Clone size is not always given. Where it is, it says once, few, many or a class for expanded clones.

clone_size: many; d_call: TRBD1; j_call: TRBJ2-3; v_call: TRBV6-6; cdr3_nt: TGTGCCAGCAGTTACCGGGACAGGGACACAGATACGCAGTATTTT; cdr3_aa: CASSYRDRDTDTQYF
clone_size: few; d_call: -; j_call: TRBJ1-2; v_call: TRBV19; cdr3_nt: TGTGCCAGTAGTATAGTGCGGGGCCAGGGCGGGATCTACACCTTC; cdr3_aa: CASSIVRGQGGIYTF
clone_size: many; d_call: -; j_call: TRBJ2-5; v_call: TRBV28; cdr3_nt: TGTGCCAGCAGTCCTTTCCGGGCGGGGCAAGAGACCCAGTACTTC; cdr3_aa: CASSPFRAGQETQYF
clone_size: -; d_call: -; j_call: TRBJ2-2; v_call: TRBV9; cdr3_nt: TGTGCCAGCAGCGTAGGATCGGCACGGAACACCGGGGAGCTGTTTTTT; cdr3_aa: CASSVGSARNTGELFF
clone_size: few; d_call: -; j_call: TRBJ2-2; v_call: TRBV6-1; cdr3_nt: TGTGCCAGCAGGATACAAGGCACCGGGGAGCTGTTTTTT; cdr3_aa: CASRIQGTGELFF
clone_size: few; d_call: -; j_call: TRBJ2-5; v_call: TRBV2; cdr3_nt: TGTGCCAGCAGCTCTTTATTACAACGAGCTCCCTTGGACTTC; cdr3_aa: CASSSLLQRAPLDF
clone_size: many; d_call: TRBD2; j_call: TRBJ2-1; v_call: TRBV2; cdr3_nt: TGTGCCAGCAGTGAAGGCGGGAGGGCCTTCGATGAGCAGTTCTTC; cdr3_aa: CASSEGGRAFDEQFF
clone_size: -; d_call: TRBD2; j_call: TRBJ2-7; v_call: TRBV5-1; cdr3_nt: TGCGCCAGCAGCTTGGGGACCCTAGCGGGAGCCTACGAGCAGTACTTC; cdr3_aa: CASSLGTLAGAYEQYF
clone_size: -; d_call: -; j_call: TRBJ2-3; v_call: TRBV20-1; cdr3_nt: TGCAGTGCTAGTCAGGACAGTTCCACAGATACGCAGTATTTT; cdr3_aa: CSASQDSSTDTQYF
clone_size: many; d_call: -; j_call: TRBJ2-1; v_call: TRBV28; cdr3_nt: TGTGCCAGCAGTTTAGTTAGTGACGAGCAGTTCTTC; cdr3_aa: CASSLVSDEQFF
clone_size: -; d_call: -; j_call: TRBJ1-3; v_call: TRBV11-1; cdr3_nt: TGTGCCAGCAGCTTTTCTAGAGACACCATATATTTT; cdr3_aa: CASSFSRDTIYF
clone_size: -; d_call: -; j_call: TRBJ2-7; v_call: TRBV27; cdr3_nt: TGTGCCAGCAGCGGGAGAAGAAACGAGCAGTACTTC; cdr3_aa: CASSGRRNEQYF
clone_size: few; d_call: TRBD1; j_call: TRBJ2-7; v_call: TRBV5-1; cdr3_nt: TGCGCCAGCAGCTGGGATTCCGGGACAGGGGTACCCGCCTACGAGCAGTACTTC; cdr3_aa: CASSWDSGTGVPAYEQYF
clone_size: many; d_call: -; j_call: TRBJ2-3; v_call: TRBV12-3/TRBV12-4; cdr3_nt: TGTGCCAGCAGCCTCTTGGATACGCAGTATTTT; cdr3_aa: CASSLLDTQYF
clone_size: many; d_call: TRBD2; j_call: TRBJ2-7; v_call: TRBV12-3/TRBV12-4; cdr3_nt: TGTGCCAGCAGTTTAGCCGGGACTAGCGGGAGGAACGAGCAGTACTTC; cdr3_aa: CASSLAGTSGRNEQYF
clone_size: -; d_call: -; j_call: TRBJ2-1; v_call: TRBV27; cdr3_nt: TGTGCCAGTAAGTTTGGAGGGAGTTTGTTCTTC; cdr3_aa: CASKFGGSLFF
clone_size: -; d_call: TRBD1; j_call: TRBJ2-5; v_call: TRBV24-1; cdr3_nt: TGTGCCACCAGTCAAGCGACAGGGCGTGAGACCCGGTACTTC; cdr3_aa: CATSQATGRETRYF
clone_size: -; d_call: -; j_call: TRBJ2-3; v_call: TRBV6-1; cdr3_nt: TGTGCCAGCAGCGTACGACTAGTCCAAGATACGCAGTATTTT; cdr3_aa: CASSVRLVQDTQYF
clone_size: -; d_call: -; j_call: TRBJ2-7; v_call: TRBV3-1; cdr3_nt: TGTGCCAGCAGCCTACCTTTCGGTAGAGGGCAGTACTTC; cdr3_aa: CASSLPFGRGQYF
clone_size: -; d_call: TRBD2; j_call: TRBJ2-1; v_call: TRBV12-3/TRBV12-4; cdr3_nt: TGTGCCAGCAGTGAGAGACTAGCGACCTACAATGAGCAGTTCTTC; cdr3_aa: CASSERLATYNEQFF